The source of this T cell receptor beta chain is a study of beta chain features in type 1 diabetes. Every isolated RNA sample was fully reverse transcribed, so sequencing captured expressed TCRB transcripts. This table comes from immunoSEQ multiplex PCR, and its TCRdb copy is limited to in-frame clones, with some not included. The sample shows 160,000 or so clones, about 10% of them seen only once. This CDR3 spans 15 amino acids. V lost 4 bases and J lost 4; bases outside the gene matches: 8. Germline V gene sequence: CDR1 SGDLS, CDR2 YYNGEE. Study-level results: Among patients with Type 1 diabetes, TCRB CDR3s were moderately but significantly shorter in every one of the four CD4+ subsets.

In regard to this clone: The antigen remains unidentified.

Every donor provided one heparinised blood draw, which averaged about 110 mL. This sequence joins TRBV9 and TRBJ2-1, with 7 bases lining up with TRBD2. The sequencing sample was made of central memory CD4+ T cells from blood. The sequence was obtained from a woman younger than 45 with type 1 diabetes. This chain's CDR3 is CASSRTGGPYNEQFF. CDR3 in DNA: TGTGCCAGCAGCAGAACGGGAGGCCCATACAATGAGCAGTTCTTC.